This TCR beta chain appears in the sequencing data of a study of CD8+ T cells in alopecia areata. cDNA prepared by RNA extraction and subsequent reverse transcription served as the template for sequencing. Sequenced by immunoSEQ multiplex PCR; TCRdb stores in-frame clones only, minus some. The sample records under 250,000 clones, around three fifths being singletons. Treatment described: oral pan-JAK inhibitor, 5-10 mg twice daily. The sequencing here drew on CD4+ T cells sorted from blood, taken at week 4, from a patient treated with tofacitinib. The clonotype originates from a human donor with alopecia areata.

The CDR3 DNA sequence: TGTGCCAGCAGCTTACTGACAGGGACGTCAGATACGCAGTATTTT. This translates into CASSLLTGTSDTQYF. The chain couples TRBV11-2 to TRBJ2-3, with 7 bases fitting TRBD1. CDR3 size: 15 residues. Germline values: CDR1 SGHAT, CDR2 FQNNGV. The V gene end was trimmed by 2 bases and the J gene end by 4 bases; junction bases not matched to a gene: 6.